This T cell receptor beta chain was identified during a study of blood T cells in healthy people across ages. The study, taken as a whole, reports: CMV status of donors was not determined, possibly confounding expanded clonotype changes. Naive and antigen-experienced cells were not separated, limiting conclusive comparison.

Concerning this clonotype itself: The antigen is undetermined.

Germline loops: CDR1 SGHTA, CDR2 FQGNSA. This CDR3 is built from 17 residues. Losses at the gene ends were 0 bases for V and 2 bases for J; bases not matched to a gene: 4. Total RNA amounts of at least 6 micrograms were extracted per sample. The second PCR ran about 7 to 12 cycles with a sample-barcoded 5' primer and J-beta primers. TCRdb fed the 5' RACE reads into MiXCR, producing one record per CDR3 protein. The table lists hundreds of thousands of distinct CDR3 sequences, more than 50% of them singletons. J is TRBJ2-4 and V is TRBV7-2; 10 bases are shared with TRBD2. What was sequenced was blood. This TCR derives from a man aged 40-50 years in good health. CDR3 protein: CASSLATSGATKNIQYF. CDR3 bases: TGTGCCAGCAGCTTAGCAACTAGCGGGGCGACCAAAAACATTCAGTACTTC.